These T cell receptor beta chains were read from a single sample in a study of blood T cell repertoires in COVID-19. Assay: immunoSEQ multiplex PCR; the TCRdb copy retains only in-frame clones and omits some. The table lists around 500,000 clones, 70% to 90% of them singletons. Sequences were obtained from peripheral blood. The receptors derive from a human donor in a cohort sampled during active COVID-19. The CDR3 runs from the conserved cysteine through the conserved F or W.

v_call cdr3_length cdr3_aa
TRBV4-1 16 CASSRGSGGTNTEAFF
TRBV9 16 CASGRDGGRTNEKLFF
TRBV7-3 15 CASSLVVGPSETQYF
TRBV6-5 14 CASSPPRGNSPLHF
TRBV5-1 18 CASSLFPSGRVEAGELFF
TRBV10-3 15 CAISEQMGSWAEAFF
TRBV3-1/TRBV3-2 17 CASSQPTLAGRTDTQYF
TRBV29-1 12 CSVEGDLPKAFF
TRBV5-4 14 CASSPRQGSTEAFF
TRBV7-2 13 CASSLAGATEAFF
TRBV6-5 14 CASNRQRGAYEQYF
TRBV11-3 15 CASSTRSGSSDTQYF
TRBV7-8 13 CASSLDSGEPQHF
TRBV5-5 14 CASSLLSSNQPQHF
TRBV6-2/TRBV6-3 15 CASSWNREANYGYTF
TRBV7-2 17 CASSLTSGIGEGNEQFF
TRBV5-1 14 CASSLGAVAYEQYF
TRBV10-3 12 CAISGSSNEQFF
TRBV28 17 CASSLGGRGLVRTEAFF
TRBV19 15 CASSIGSRPDQPQHF
TRBV6-5 14 CASSLLAGVDEQYF
TRBV19 13 CASSIRTETEAFF
TRBV6-1 17 CASSEALGQRYTGELFF
TRBV27 17 CASSSTRHTGQGTEAFF
TRBV27 16 CASSLRDRPNTGELFF
TRBV12-3/TRBV12-4 13 CASSRGQGLGYTF
TRBV28 16 CASSLEGRKNNYGYTF
TRBV6-9 13 CATYRVANQPQHF
TRBV7-3 14 CASSASAPAGELFF
TRBV21-1 18 CASSKTYRDRGYNSPLHF